Below, 18 T cell receptor beta chains from the same sample are listed, as sequenced in a study of blood T cell repertoires in COVID-19. The protocol was immunoSEQ multiplex PCR, while the TCRdb copy is restricted to in-frame clones and leaves out a portion. Here the sample spans hundreds of thousands of clones, 86% being singletons. The sequenced sample consisted of peripheral blood. The receptors were gathered from a woman younger than 45 with active or convalescent COVID-19.

The chain employs TRBV29-1 and TRBJ1-1; D call uncertain. Germline values: CDR1 SQVTM, CDR2 ANQGSEA. This CDR3 has 13 residues. V was trimmed by 8 bases and J by 0 bases, leaving 13 bases between them. CDR3 nucleotide sequence: TGCAGCTTATCGACACCCATGAACACTGAAGCTTTCTTT. The encoded protein is CSLSTPMNTEAFF. Combining the CDR3 with reference TRBV29-1 and TRBJ1-1 gives the whole variable domain SAVISQKPSRDICQRGTSLTIQCQVDSQVTMMFWYRQQPGQSLTLIATANQGSEATYESGFVIDKFPISRPNLTFSTLTVSNMSPEDSSIYLCSLSTPMNTEAFFGQGTRLTVV.

This clone was counted a single time. V and J are TRBV3-1 (or the pseudogene TRBV3-2) and TRBJ2-3; weak D call: TRBD2 (6 bases). CDR3 length: 16 amino acids. Germline assignment: CDR1 LGHDT and CDR2 YNNKEL (reference sequence). Trimming took off 5 bases at V and 4 bases at J, with 19 bases between the two ends. In DNA form, the CDR3 reads TGTGCCAGCAGCTTTCAAGGGACTTTGGTAGCAGATACGCAGTATTTT. Encoded protein: CASSFQGTLVADTQYF.

The chain links TRBV29-1 to TRBJ2-2; TRBD2 might be the D (5 bases). There are 12 residues in the CDR3. CDR1 and CDR2 from the germline V gene are SQVTM and ANQGSEA. V dropped 4 bases and J dropped 7 bases, with 10 bases sitting between them. The DNA of the CDR3 is TGCAGCGTTGTATGGGAGATCGGGGAGCTGTTTTTT. Its translation: CSVVWEIGELFF.

This clone appeared a single time. This sequence joins TRBV3-1 (or the pseudogene TRBV3-2) and TRBJ1-1, with D uncertain. The CDR3 contains 12 residues. Trimming shortened V by 8 bases and J by 2 bases, and 9 bases separated the two germline ends. Per the germline V gene, CDR1 is LGHDT and CDR2 is YNNKEL (reference sequence). The CDR3 spells CASGRINTEAFF. DNA of the CDR3: TGTGCCAGCGGCAGAATCAACACTGAAGCTTTCTTT.

This sequence joins TRBV27 and TRBJ2-7; 8 nucleotides line up with TRBD1. Germline V gene sequence: CDR1 MNHEY, CDR2 SMNVEV (reference sequence). The CDR3 is 16 residues long. V lost 3 bases, J lost 0 bases, and 7 bases stayed unmatched. The CDR3 bases are TGTGCCAGCAGTTTCTCGGGACAGGTTCCCTCCTACGAGCAGTACTTC. This encodes CASSFSGQVPSYEQYF.

This chain links TRBV7-9 with TRBJ2-1; D is ambiguous. Trimming shortened V by 2 bases and J by 3 bases, and 14 bases separated the two germline ends. The CDR3 spans 16 residues. Looked up from germline, CDR1 is SEHNR and CDR2 is FQNEAQ (reference sequence). The CDR3 protein is CASSLKVSTYYNEQFF. The CDR3 coding sequence is TGTGCCAGCAGCTTAAAAGTGTCTACGTACTACAATGAGCAGTTCTTC. The full variable domain, its missing parts supplied by reference TRBV7-9 and TRBJ2-1, is DTGVSQNPRHKITKRGQNVTFRCDPISEHNRLYWYRQTLGQGPEFLTYFQNEAQLEKSRLLSDRFSAERPKGSFSTLEIQRTEQGDSAMYLCASSLKVSTYYNEQFFGPGTRLTVL.

This clone was detected once. The V gene is TRBV7-9, the J gene TRBJ1-2, with TRBD1 matching 10 bases. V was clipped by 3 bases and J by 6 bases; unmatched bases: 10. Germline V gene lookup returns CDR1 SEHNR and CDR2 FQNEAQ (reference sequence). CDR3 length equals 16 residues. CDR3 sequence reads: CASSFTRDRGADGYTF. CDR3 DNA: TGTGCCAGCAGCTTCACCCGGGACAGGGGAGCGGATGGCTACACCTTC.

The chain uses TRBV5-1 and TRBJ1-6; D is perhaps TRBD1 (6 bases). The CDR3 is 14 amino acids. The V end was cut by 4 bases, the J end by 7 bases, with 12 bases between. Germline V CDR1 and CDR2: SGHRS, YFSETQ. The CDR3 bases are TGCGCCAGCAGCGTCGGACAGATCAATTCACCCCTCCACTTT. Its protein product is CASSVGQINSPLHF. The whole variable domain, filled in from reference TRBV5-1 and TRBJ1-6, reads KAGVTQTPRYLIKTRGQQVTLSCSPISGHRSVSWYQQTPGQGLQFLFEYFSETQRNKGNFPGRFSGRQFSNSRSEMNVSTLELGDSALYLCASSVGQINSPLHFGNGTRLTVT.

In DNA, the CDR3 is TGTGCCAGCTCGGACAGCCATGGCTACACCTTC. Protein: CASSDSHGYTF. The chain combines TRBV27 with TRBJ1-2, with D perhaps matching TRBD1 (6 bases). With 8 bases removed from V and 6 bases from J, the gap between germline ends came to 10 bases. CDR1 MNHEY and CDR2 SMNVEV come from the germline V gene (reference sequence). The CDR3 covers 11 residues.

The chain has TRBV2 and TRBJ1-5, with 8 bases fitting TRBD1. This CDR3 comprises 14 residues. V shed 7 bases and J 7 bases; nucleotides not matched to a gene: 9. The V gene's germline CDR1 is SNHLY and CDR2 FYNNEI. Here the CDR3 reads CASTLGQGGQPQHF. The CDR3 DNA is TGTGCCAGCACCCTTGGACAGGGCGGCCAGCCCCAGCATTTT.

The chain uses TRBV10-1 and TRBJ1-5; D unresolved. The CDR3 loop spans 13 amino acids. The V gene lost 2 bases and the J gene lost 5 bases, with 7 bases spanning the gap. Germline-derived CDR1 and CDR2 are WNHNN and SYGVQD (reference sequence). The CDR3 nucleotides read TGCGCCAGCAGTGAGGGCAGATATCAGCCCCAGCATTTT. Encoded protein: CASSEGRYQPQHF.

The chain employs TRBV13 and TRBJ2-3; TRBD2 agrees at 7 bases. V lost 4 bases and J lost 0; bases outside the gene matches: 13. Germline values: CDR1 PRHDT, CDR2 FYEKMQ (reference sequence). The CDR3 runs to 18 residues. CDR3 amino acids: CASSSGTKISASTDTQYF. The CDR3, as DNA: TGTGCCAGCAGCTCGGGGACTAAAATAAGTGCTAGCACAGATACGCAGTATTTT.

The J gene is TRBJ1-2, the V gene TRBV30; unclear D gene. CDR3 size: 14 residues. Germline CDR1 GTSNPN, CDR2 SVGIG (reference sequence). The V gene lost 2 bases and the J gene lost 1 base, with 11 bases spanning the gap. CDR3 sequence: CAWSLNRNNYGYTF. In DNA, the CDR3 is TGTGCCTGGAGTCTGAACAGAAATAACTATGGCTACACCTTC.

For the CDR3, the DNA is TGTGCCAGCAGCTATGATAACGGGAACACTGAAGCTTTCTTT. This translates into CASSYDNGNTEAFF. The V gene is TRBV6-5, the J gene TRBJ1-1; D gene ambiguous. This CDR3 comprises 14 residues. V was shortened by 6 bases and J by 1 base, with 12 bases between the two germline ends. Germline-derived CDR1 and CDR2 are MNHEY and SVGAGI.

This clone was detected only a few times. This chain links TRBV18 with TRBJ1-1; 9 bases are shared with TRBD1. This CDR3 is 17 amino acids long. From germline, CDR1 is KGHSH and CDR2 LQKENI. With 3 bases clipped from V and 5 bases from J, the junction kept 13 bases outside the gene matches. For the CDR3, the DNA is TGTGCCAGCTCACCCCTTTTTGGGGACAGGGAAAATACTGAAGCTTTCTTT. This codes for CASSPLFGDRENTEAFF.

The chain is built from TRBV2 and TRBJ1-4, with TRBD1 identical over 7 bases. The CDR3 totals 14 residues. Germline CDR1 reads SNHLY; CDR2 reads FYNNEI. V gave up 5 bases and J gave up 2 bases; unmatched junction bases: 2. CDR3 sequence (DNA): TGTGCCAGCAGTTTACAGGGGACTAATGAAAAACTGTTTTTT. This sequence encodes CASSLQGTNEKLFF.

The rearrangement links TRBV4-1 to TRBJ2-7; TRBD1 agrees at 7 bases. V lost 7 bases, J lost 2 bases, and 5 bases stayed unmatched. The CDR3 is 13 amino acids. The germline V gene encodes CDR1 MGHRA and CDR2 YSYEKL. CDR3 coding DNA: TGCGCCAGCACTCACCAGGGGGCCTACGAGCAGTACTTC. Residues: CASTHQGAYEQYF.

The chain carries TRBV10-2 and TRBJ2-1; 12 bases map to TRBD2. This CDR3 has 17 residues. The germline V gene has CDR1 WSHSY and CDR2 SAAADI. The V segment lost 3 bases and the J segment 5 bases; nucleotides outside the gene matches: 8. CDR3 DNA sequence: TGCGCCAGCAGTGACCCCAACGGACTAGCGGGGAACAATGAGCAGTTCTTC. It encodes CASSDPNGLAGNNEQFF.